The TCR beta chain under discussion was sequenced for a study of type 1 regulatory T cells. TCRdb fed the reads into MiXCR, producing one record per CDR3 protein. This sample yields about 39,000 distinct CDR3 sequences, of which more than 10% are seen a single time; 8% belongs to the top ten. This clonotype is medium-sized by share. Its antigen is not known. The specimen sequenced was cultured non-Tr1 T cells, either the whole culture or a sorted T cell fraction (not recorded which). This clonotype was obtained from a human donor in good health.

CDR3 sequence (DNA): TGCGCCAGCACCTCCGGGGGGAGCTACACCTTC. Amino acid sequence: CASTSGGSYTF. The chain couples TRBV5-1 to TRBJ1-2; maybe TRBD1 (5 bases). The CDR3 is made up of 11 amino acids. Looked up from germline, CDR1 is SGHRS and CDR2 is YFSETQ. V was clipped by 6 bases and J by 9 bases, with 12 bases between them. Complete variable domain (other parts from reference TRBV5-1 and TRBJ1-2): KAGVTQTPRYLIKTRGQQVTLSCSPISGHRSVSWYQQTPGQGLQFLFEYFSETQRNKGNFPGRFSGRQFSNSRSEMNVSTLELGDSALYLCASTSGGSYTFGSGTRLTVV.